This TCR beta chain was found in a study of blood T cells in healthy people across ages (dated by TCRdb to between 2014 and 2017). Notes on the research overall: In model experiments, template switching captured roughly one uniquely barcoded TCR beta cDNA molecule for every two T cells. To track age-related changes in TCR beta repertoire diversity, the study relied on deep sequencing normalized with unique cDNA molecular identifiers. The donors were divided into four age groups: young (average approximately 17 years), middle-aged (roughly 40), aged (about 56) and long-lived (nearly 85). To avoid experimental bias, donors of different ages were randomly spread across the sequencing lanes. For two donors (one aged 18 to 30 and one aged 80 or older), the study analyzed two additional independent replicas of 1 million unique cDNA reads from the same blood draw. What the research found in general, with its limitations: Compared with the aged group, more naive CD4+ T cells, fewer expanded clones and increased TCR diversity were shown by the long-lived group, suggesting age selection. Because the CMV infection status of the donors was unknown, age-related changes in expanded clonotypes may potentially have been confounded. There was a strong correlation between observed TCR beta diversity and the percentage of naive T cells measured by flow cytometry. Bulk unsorted PBMC profiling prevented conclusive comparison of naive and antigen-experienced compartments. Total diversity estimates from one million sequenced T cells were considered lower bounds and underestimates. As age increased, observed TCR beta diversity per million T cells dropped in a roughly linear way, and a significant reduction was already evident by age 40.

The CDR3 starts with the cysteine, ends with the phenylalanine, and has 19 residues. The only DNA kept is the CDR3, 57 bases in frame from the first base. V is pruned by 0 bases and J by 0 bases, leaving 8 bases of the junction without a gene match. For CDR1 and CDR2, the germline V gene lists SGHRS and YFSETQ. The donors were 40 or so Caucasian individuals from Russia, aged roughly 6 to 100 years, who were systemically healthy. Each donor gave about 9.2 milliliters of peripheral blood, drawn into EDTA-treated Vacutainer tubes. Ficoll-Paque density-gradient centrifugation was used to isolate PBMCs, with at least 6.5 million per sample. Total RNA, at least 6 micrograms per sample, was extracted from PBMCs with Trizol reagent. Naive CD45RAhigh/CD27high T cell percentages were measured by flow cytometry on a PBMC aliquot from every donor. This clonotype was detected only a few times. No cognate antigen has been identified for it. The input lacks base qualities; no much larger clone sits a single base away.

The method was 5' RACE. TCRdb names Illumina HiSeq 2500 as the instrument used. The second PCR ran for about 7 to 11 cycles and used a J-beta primer mix along with a sample-barcoded 5' primer. A unique molecular identifier was introduced onto each TCR beta cDNA molecule by a template-switch 5' adaptor carrying 12 random nucleotides. At least 2.5 million CDR3-containing paired-end reads were obtained from each sample. The Mint cDNA synthesis kit, primed by a TRBC-specific oligonucleotide, was used to synthesize first-strand cDNA from all RNA. Following uracil-DNA glycosylase treatment, a first 18-cycle PCR with universal primers M1SS and BC2_uni_R was performed on all cDNA. The study's own analysis went as follows. Each sample was normalized by randomly selecting 1 million high-quality reads, each carrying a distinct molecular identifier. Instead of being binned into consensus sequences, reads with shared molecular identifiers were discarded. MiTCR, with a Q25 quality threshold and the strictest error-elimination algorithm, was used for CDR3 identification, clonotype clustering and error correction. A nonparametric unseen species model using Euler transformation provided a lower-bound estimate of total TCR beta diversity. The public sequencing data were trimmed at Q25 with fastp and processed into clonotypes with MiXCR by TCRdb, which kept only in-frame beta chains. Here each entry gathers all rows of one CDR3 protein and keeps the most common genes and DNA. What appears here as the V and J calls and clone size reflects TCRdb's work, not the paper's. Recorded for this sample are 1.5 million to 2 million distinct CDR3 sequences; 28% of them occurred a single time. The ten top clones hold 7.7% of the sample.

This sequence was found in a woman aged 25-40 years in good health. The sample comprised blood. The V and J genes are TRBV5-1 and TRBJ2-6, with 8 central nucleotides matching TRBD1. The DNA sequence is as follows: TGCGCCAGCAGCTTGGCCCCCGGGACAGGCACCTCTGGGGCCAACGTCCTGACTTTC. This translates into CASSLAPGTGTSGANVLTF. When the CDR3 is completed using the reference TRBV5-1 and TRBJ2-6 genes on either side, the full variable domain is KAGVTQTPRYLIKTRGQQVTLSCSPISGHRSVSWYQQTPGQGLQFLFEYFSETQRNKGNFPGRFSGRQFSNSRSEMNVSTLELGDSALYLCASSLAPGTGTSGANVLTFGAGSRLTVL.